Following are 32 T cell receptor beta chains from one sample sequenced in a study of CD8+CD57+ T cells in acquired aplastic anemia. Those patients picked for sequencing had displayed CD8+CD57+ cell expansion on flow cytometry. TCR beta VDJ and CDR3 profiles were obtained from a genomic DNA template. TCRdb processed the reads anew with MiXCR; each CDR3 protein has one entry. The repertoire holds around 170,000 distinct CDR3 sequences, with roughly half as singletons. The sample comprised sorted CD4+, CD8+, or CD8+CD57+ T cells (not recorded which) from PBMCs. These receptors came from a human donor with aplastic anemia.

The chain employs TRBV2 and TRBJ2-7; the D is unclear. The germline gives CDR1 SNHLY, CDR2 FYNNEI. The CDR3 runs 12 residues. The ends were cut back, 1 base at V and 6 bases at J, with 7 bases in the middle. The CDR3 loop reads CASSEEQPEQYF. As DNA, the CDR3 is TGTGCCAGCAGTGAAGAACAGCCCGAGCAGTACTTC.

Regarding this clonotype: Germline is not matched at one junction end, which may reflect a read error. CDR3 sequence reads: CASSRQGAYGHTF. The CDR3 nucleotides read TGTGCCAGCAGTCGACAGGGGGCATATGGCCACACCTTC. The chain employs TRBV27 and TRBJ1-2; 10 nucleotides agree with TRBD1. This CDR3 is 13 amino acids long. Germline V gives CDR1 MNHEY, CDR2 SMNVEV (reference sequence).

This clonotype came up a few times. CDR3 coding DNA: TGTGCCAGCAGTGAAGGGGGAGACTATGGCTACACCTTC. Residues: CASSEGGDYGYTF. The chain links TRBV25-1 to TRBJ1-2; TRBD1 might be the D (5 bases). The CDR3 runs 13 residues. The V gene's germline CDR1 is MGHDK and CDR2 SYGVNS. V lost 2 bases to trimming and J lost 3 bases, with 7 bases between them.

There are many counts of this clonotype. The chain employs TRBV5-1 and TRBJ1-2; 9 bases fit TRBD1. V shed 3 bases and J 7 bases; nucleotides not matched to a gene: 4. Germline assignment: CDR1 SGHRS and CDR2 YFSETQ. CDR3 size: 13 residues. The CDR3: CASSWGQGGGYTF. The CDR3, as DNA: TGCGCCAGCAGCTGGGGACAGGGTGGTGGCTACACCTTC.

The rearrangement uses TRBV29-1 and TRBJ2-7; 7 nucleotides line up with TRBD2. From germline, CDR1 is SQVTM and CDR2 ANQGSEA. The V and J ends lost 5 bases and 6 bases, in that order; junction bases with no gene match: 19. The CDR3 is made up of 16 amino acids. The CDR3 loop reads CSVLTFGGGSSSEQYF. In DNA form, the CDR3 reads TGCAGCGTTCTCACCTTTGGAGGCGGGAGTTCTTCCGAGCAGTACTTC.

There are many counts of this clonotype. V gene TRBV10-3 combines with J gene TRBJ2-1; the D is unclear. The V gene lost 0 bases and the J gene lost 3 bases, with 9 bases spanning the gap. This CDR3 contains 15 residues. Germline V CDR1 and CDR2: ENHRY, SYGVKD. The CDR3 DNA reads as TGTGCCATCAGTGAGTCGGAGCCCAGCTACAATGAGCAGTTCTTC. This translates into CAISESEPSYNEQFF.

V gene TRBV29-1 combines with J gene TRBJ2-3; maybe TRBD2 (5 bases). Deletions cut 6 bases from V and 4 bases from J, with 17 bases between. Germline CDR1 SQVTM, CDR2 ANQGSEA. This CDR3 has 14 amino acids. The CDR3 nucleotides are TGCAGCGTCGGGGTGATGAGCAGCGCAGATACGCAGTATTTT. As protein: CSVGVMSSADTQYF.

This clonotype has a count of ten or more. The J gene is TRBJ1-2, the V gene TRBV5-6; D not certain. The CDR3 runs 15 residues. Trimming took off 2 bases at V and 7 bases at J, with 18 bases between the two ends. From germline, CDR1 is SGHDT and CDR2 YYEEEE. The CDR3 reads CASSFVEGVNSGYTF. The DNA of the CDR3 is TGTGCCAGCAGCTTCGTGGAGGGTGTTAACAGTGGCTACACCTTC.

The gene calls are TRBV10-1 and TRBJ2-2; TRBD1 agrees at 9 bases. Germline loops: CDR1 WNHNN, CDR2 SYGVQD (reference sequence). The CDR3 runs 15 residues. V gave up 4 bases and J gave up 8 bases; unmatched junction bases: 8. The CDR3 reads CASSGGTGSMGELFF. The CDR3 DNA reads TGCGCCAGCAGTGGAGGGACAGGGTCAATGGGGGAGCTGTTTTTT.

This clonotype was recorded at least ten times. The chain employs TRBV10-3 and TRBJ2-1; 12 bases are a match to TRBD2. V dropped 4 bases and J dropped 5; count of bases not matched to a gene: 9. CDR1 and CDR2 (germline): ENHRY, SYGVKD. The CDR3 spans 17 residues. This chain's CDR3 is CAISGRLAGVSNNEQFF. CDR3 DNA sequence: TGTGCCATCAGTGGTCGACTAGCGGGGGTCTCGAACAATGAGCAGTTCTTC.

Turning to this clonotype: In this CDR3 the conserved last residue, phenylalanine or tryptophan, is missing, so a read error is likely. The J gene is TRBJ1-6, the V gene TRBV11-1; 8 nucleotides agree with TRBD1. CDR3 length: 16 residues. Germline CDR1 and CDR2: SGHAT and FQDESV (reference sequence). J was trimmed by 7 bases and V by 11 bases; bases with no gene match: 16. CDR3 coding DNA: TGTGCCTGGAGGCACTTAGACAGGGGTGGGAATTCACCCCTCCACTCT. It is translated as CAWRHLDRGGNSPLHS.

This clonotype has only a few counts. The gene calls are TRBV20-1 and TRBJ1-6; D call uncertain. V was shortened by 0 bases and J by 13 bases, with 13 bases between the two germline ends. Per germline, CDR1 DFQATT and CDR2 SNEGSKA (reference sequence). This CDR3 is built from 13 residues. The CDR3 bases are TGCAGTGCTAGAGACCCCAAAGGGTATCCCCTCCACTTT. Its translation is CSARDPKGYPLHF.

This chain joins TRBV6-1 and TRBJ1-3, with 7 nucleotides matching TRBD1. This CDR3 is 14 amino acids long. V lost 6 bases to trimming and J lost 8 bases; unmatched junction nucleotides: 10. Germline-derived CDR1 and CDR2 are MNHNS and SASEGT. The CDR3 region has the DNA TGTGCCAGCAGGGACCAGGGGGGAGTAGACACCATATATTTT. Translated, it gives CASRDQGGVDTIYF.

Regarding this clonotype: Given a much more abundant clone one base away, this may be a read error. V usage is TRBV7-9 and J usage is TRBJ2-5; D assignment may be TRBD1 or TRBD2 (6 bases each). Germline CDR1 reads SEHNR; CDR2 reads FQNEAQ (reference sequence). The CDR3 spans 16 residues. The CDR3 sequence is CASNLNGGDRGEAQYF. CDR3 bases: TGTGCCAGCAACTTAAACGGGGGCGATAGGGGAGAGGCCCAGTACTTC.

V gene TRBV10-3 combines with J gene TRBJ2-5, with 9 positions matching TRBD1. Germline loops: CDR1 ENHRY, CDR2 SYGVKD. J gave up 1 base and V 7 bases, and 4 bases lay outside the gene matches. This CDR3 comprises 14 residues. The CDR3 sequence is CAIKTGGGQETQYF. In DNA, the CDR3 is TGTGCCATCAAGACAGGGGGGGGCCAAGAGACCCAGTACTTC.

This CDR3 is CATSRRREYNEQFF. The DNA of the CDR3 is TGTGCCACCAGCAGGCGGCGGGAATACAATGAGCAGTTCTTC. The chain combines TRBV15 with TRBJ2-1; possibly TRBD2 for D (6 bases). The CDR3 spans 14 residues. Trimming pared 3 bases from V and 4 bases from J, leaving 10 bases between. Germline V CDR1 and CDR2: LNHNV, YYDKDF (reference sequence).

The chain links TRBV7-2 to TRBJ1-2; D call uncertain. CDR3 length: 14 residues. V lost 1 base and J lost 4, with 10 bases in between. Germline CDR1 is SGHTA and CDR2 is FQGNSA. The CDR3 nucleotides read TGTGCCAGCAGCTTAGGCGGCGGGTCCTATGGCTACACCTTC. Translation gives CASSLGGGSYGYTF.

This clonotype appeared many times. The chain joins TRBV16 to TRBJ1-2; D is unclear. The germline gives CDR1 KGHSY, CDR2 FQNENV. CDR3 length: 14 residues. V lost 4 bases to trimming and J lost 0 bases, with 9 bases between them. The chain's CDR3 is CASSLGSANYGYTF. The CDR3 DNA reads TGTGCCAGCAGCCTAGGTTCCGCTAACTATGGCTACACCTTC.

The chain has TRBV10-3 and TRBJ1-5; D is possibly TRBD1 (6 bases). Trimming stripped 2 bases from V and 0 bases from J, with 11 bases between. Germline V CDR1 and CDR2: ENHRY, SYGVKD. This CDR3 spans 16 amino acids. As DNA, the CDR3 is TGTGCCATCAGTGAGGGGGGACACAATAGCAATCAGCCCCAGCATTTT. It encodes CAISEGGHNSNQPQHF.

This clonotype was recorded at least ten times. The chain links TRBV7-9 to TRBJ2-5, with D possibly TRBD2 on 5 matching bases. V shed 4 bases and J shed 0 bases, with 6 bases lying between them. Looked up from germline, CDR1 is SEHNR and CDR2 is FQNEAQ (reference sequence). The CDR3 is made up of 13 amino acids. DNA for the CDR3: TGTGCCAGCAGCTCCGGGAACCAAGAGACCCAGTACTTC. Translating it yields CASSSGNQETQYF.

The chain employs TRBV24-1 and TRBJ2-3; 9 nucleotides agree with TRBD2. The ends lost 12 bases at V and 0 bases at J; junction bases unmatched: 3. The CDR3 is 13 amino acids. CDR1 and CDR2 (germline): KGHDR, SFDVKD. CDR3 sequence reads: CAATSGSTDTQYF. For the CDR3, the DNA is TGTGCCGCCACTAGCGGGAGCACAGATACGCAGTATTTT.

V gene TRBV7-6 combines with J gene TRBJ1-2, with D tentatively TRBD1 (6 bases). Germline values: CDR1 SGHVS, CDR2 FNYEAQ. Trimming took 1 base from V and 6 from J, leaving 15 bases between them. The CDR3 length is 15 residues. The CDR3 sequence: CASSLGATGGNGYTF. CDR3 DNA sequence: TGTGCCAGCAGCTTAGGAGCGACAGGCGGTAATGGCTACACCTTC.

This clonotype was seen at least ten times. The chain employs TRBV7-3 and TRBJ2-3; D remains ambiguous. The germline V gene encodes CDR1 SGHTA and CDR2 FQGTGA. Trimming pared 3 bases from V and 1 base from J, leaving 8 bases between. The CDR3 has 14 residues. CDR3 loop: CASSLGPGTDTQYF. The CDR3, as DNA: TGTGCCAGCAGCTTGGGCCCCGGCACAGATACGCAGTATTTT.

The CDR3 here is CASSFGGQGHYGYTF. DNA of the CDR3: TGTGCCAGCAGTTTTGGGGGTCAGGGACACTATGGCTACACCTTC. V usage is TRBV6-5 and J usage is TRBJ1-2, with D maybe TRBD1 (5 bases). CDR1 MNHEY and CDR2 SVGAGI come from the germline V gene. The CDR3 sequence is 15 residues long. V gave up 4 bases and J gave up 3 bases, with 15 bases separating them.

In this sample, this clonotype turned up many times. The V gene is TRBV11-2, the J gene TRBJ2-7; D is possibly TRBD2 (6 bases). The CDR3 totals 16 residues. Germline lookup yields CDR1 SGHAT and CDR2 FQNNGV. V gave up 2 bases and J gave up 0 bases, with 14 bases separating them. The CDR3 protein is CASSLSMEGNSYEQYF. CDR3 bases: TGTGCCAGCAGCTTAAGTATGGAGGGCAACTCCTACGAGCAGTACTTC.

The chain is built from TRBV7-9 and TRBJ2-7; no clear D gene. The CDR3 sequence is 15 residues long. V lost 1 base and J 0 bases, leaving 10 bases between the germline ends. Germline CDR1 and CDR2: SEHNR and FQNEAQ (reference sequence). CDR3 sequence (DNA): TGTGCCAGCAGCTTAGTGTCGGCCAGCTCCTACGAGCAGTACTTC. This codes for CASSLVSASSYEQYF.

This clonotype was counted many times. This chain's CDR3 is CSALGLAGNYEQYF. CDR3 nucleotide sequence: TGCAGTGCCCTCGGACTAGCGGGAAACTACGAGCAGTACTTC. The chain recombines TRBV20-1 with TRBJ2-7; 12 positions match TRBD2. The V segment lost 6 bases and the J segment 3 bases; nucleotides outside the gene matches: 6. The CDR3 length is 14 residues. Germline lookup yields CDR1 DFQATT and CDR2 SNEGSKA (reference sequence).

This clonotype appeared many times. The rearrangement links TRBV11-3 to TRBJ1-5; D is undetermined. This CDR3 spans 13 amino acids. Trimming removed 5 bases from V and 7 bases from J, with 12 bases in between. From germline, CDR1 is SGHNT and CDR2 YENEEA. This CDR3 reads CASSRQEGQPQHF. The CDR3 region has the DNA TGTGCCAGCAGCCGTCAAGAGGGCCAGCCCCAGCATTTT.

The genes are TRBV7-3 and TRBJ2-3; unclear D gene. Germline V gene sequence: CDR1 SGHTA, CDR2 FQGTGA. V was trimmed by 5 bases and J by 2 bases, leaving 8 bases between them. The CDR3 extends over 13 amino acids. In DNA form, the CDR3 reads TGTGCCAGCAGCCTGTCAGCCACAGATACGCAGTATTTT. Encoded protein: CASSLSATDTQYF. Using reference TRBV7-3 and TRBJ2-3 for the parts outside the CDR3, the full variable domain is GAGVSQTPSNKVTEKGKYVELRCDPISGHTALYWYRQSLGQGPEFLIYFQGTGAADDSGLPNDRFFAVRPEGSVSTLKIQRTERGDSAVYLCASSLSATDTQYFGPGTRLTVL.

The chain uses TRBV2 and TRBJ2-3, with D maybe TRBD2 (6 bases). Trimming removed 4 bases at V and 7 bases at J, with 18 bases between. The CDR3 has 15 amino acids. CDR1 is SNHLY and CDR2 is FYNNEI in the germline V gene. CDR3 DNA: TGTGCCAGCAGTGTGGGGACTGTTCCATCGAATACGCAGTATTTT. Translation gives CASSVGTVPSNTQYF.

The table lists this clonotype with a few counts. The chain links TRBV30 to TRBJ2-3, with 10 bases lining up with TRBD2. Germline V lookup: CDR1 GTSNPN, CDR2 SVGIG (reference sequence). V was pared by 1 base and J by 2 bases, with 3 bases of the junction left unmatched. The CDR3 consists of 15 residues. The CDR3 is CAWSATSGFTDTQYF. CDR3 nucleotides: TGTGCCTGGAGTGCGACTAGCGGGTTCACAGATACGCAGTATTTT.

The rearrangement uses TRBV20-1 and TRBJ2-1, with 11 bases that match TRBD2. Germline loops: CDR1 DFQATT, CDR2 SNEGSKA (reference sequence). The CDR3 extends over 15 amino acids. Trimming at V came to 6 bases and at J to 0 bases, leaving 4 bases not matched to a gene. The CDR3 bases are TGCAGTGCAAGACTAGCGGGATCCTCCTACAATGAGCAGTTCTTC. The encoded protein is CSARLAGSSYNEQFF.